This T cell receptor beta chain was profiled in a study of blood T cell repertoires in COVID-19. Study-level background: Sites across the United States, Italy and Spain contributed samples from acute and convalescent COVID-19. The cDNA or gDNA used as material had been derived from T cells, B-cell-depleted T cells, or PBMCs.

This CDR3 has 15 amino acids. The V gene end was trimmed by 6 bases and the J gene end by 3 bases; junction bases not matched to a gene: 7. CDR1 KGHSH and CDR2 LQKENI come from the germline V gene. With respect to this clone: The identical CDR3 is also encoded by other nucleotide sequences in the sample.

Source study methods: Cell counts per sample came from amplifying reference gene primers. Measured with immunoSEQ multiplex PCR; TCRdb has only the in-frame clones, and not every one. That table is the source of V, J and clone size, and D and trimming were worked out from the DNA. In the table there are tens of thousands of clones, over 70% of which are singletons. The clonotype comes from a man between 65 and 85 years old with active COVID-19. Specimen: peripheral blood. The gene calls are TRBV18 and TRBJ2-1, with 8 bases identical to TRBD1. CDR3 in amino acids: CASSPRTGNYNEQFF. The DNA for the CDR3 is TGTGCCAGCTCCCCGAGGACAGGGAACTACAATGAGCAGTTCTTC.